These 28 T cell receptor beta chains share one sample of origin, sequenced in a study of CD8+ T cells in alopecia areata. Extracted from the samples, RNA was reverse transcribed into cDNA to serve as the sequencing template. Produced via immunoSEQ multiplex PCR; TCRdb's table is partial and in-frame only. The data show 200,000 to 250,000 clones, around 66% seen once. As to treatment: oral pan-JAK inhibitor, 5-10 mg twice daily. The specimen comprised CD4+ T cells sorted from blood, sampled at week 4, from a patient treated with tofacitinib. Receptors originate from a human donor with alopecia areata.

This clone has more than one count but fewer than ten. This CDR3 is also generated by other DNA sequences in the sample. The V and J genes are TRBV5-1 and TRBJ2-7, with TRBD1 identical over 8 bases. Germline V gene lookup returns CDR1 SGHRS and CDR2 YFSETQ. The junction had 6 bases not matched to a gene; V was cut back by 4 bases and J by 6 bases. The CDR3 has 13 residues. CDR3 in DNA: TGCGCCAGCAGCCCAGGACAGGGTGGCGAGCAGTACTTC. This encodes CASSPGQGGEQYF. The whole variable domain, remainder taken from reference TRBV5-1 and TRBJ2-7, is KAGVTQTPRYLIKTRGQQVTLSCSPISGHRSVSWYQQTPGQGLQFLFEYFSETQRNKGNFPGRFSGRQFSNSRSEMNVSTLELGDSALYLCASSPGQGGEQYFGPGTRLTVT.

This clone showed up just a few times. CDR3 residues: CASSLDKLGGGRPEAFF. CDR3 nucleotides: TGTGCCAGCAGCTTAGATAAGTTGGGCGGAGGAAGGCCTGAAGCTTTCTTT. The chain employs TRBV11-2 and TRBJ1-1; D not resolved. Germline assignment: CDR1 SGHAT and CDR2 FQNNGV. The V and J ends lost 0 bases and 6 bases respectively, with 20 bases between them. The CDR3 sequence is 17 residues long.

The chain couples TRBV4-3 to TRBJ2-2; D remains unclear. Per germline, CDR1 LGHNA and CDR2 YSLEER. V lost 0 bases and J lost 7, with 15 bases in between. The CDR3 spans 16 residues. The CDR3 region is CASSQDSSSGGGELFF. The DNA of the CDR3 is TGCGCCAGCAGCCAAGATAGTAGTTCCGGTGGCGGGGAGCTGTTTTTT.

This clone was seen more than once but under ten times. CDR3 nucleotides: TGCGCCAGCAGCCAATGGGATTCTTTGGCTAATCAGCCCCAGCATTTT. It codes for CASSQWDSLANQPQHF. The V gene is TRBV4-1, the J gene TRBJ1-5; no clear D gene. This CDR3 region has 16 residues. Trimming left V 2 bases short and J 4 bases short, with 15 bases between. Germline assignment: CDR1 MGHRA and CDR2 YSYEKL.

The CDR3 region has the DNA TGTGCCGGATACAGGGGGCCGGAGCAGCCCCAGCATTTT. This gives the protein CAGYRGPEQPQHF. The genes are TRBV19 and TRBJ1-5; 9 nucleotides line up with TRBD1. J lost 7 bases, V lost 11 bases, and 9 bases had no gene match. CDR1 and CDR2 (germline): LNHDA, SQIVND (reference sequence). This CDR3 has 13 amino acids.

The V and J genes are TRBV5-4 and TRBJ2-7; no firm D call. The V end was cut by 0 bases, the J end by 5 bases, with 6 bases between. Germline V gene data show CDR1 as SGHNT and CDR2 as YYREEE (reference sequence). The CDR3 runs 12 residues. In DNA, the CDR3 is TGTGCCAGCAGCTTGGGGGTGGACGAGCAGTACTTC. Protein: CASSLGVDEQYF.

V gene TRBV30 combines with J gene TRBJ2-6; the D is unclear. This CDR3 comprises 13 residues. Germline lookup yields CDR1 GTSNPN and CDR2 SVGIG (reference sequence). The V and J ends lost 8 bases and 1 base respectively, with 9 bases between them. The CDR3 is CATTRSGANVLTF. CDR3 coding DNA: TGTGCCACCACGCGGTCTGGGGCCAACGTCCTGACTTTC.

CDR3 nucleotide sequence: TGCGCCAGCAGCCAAGATGGAGGAGAGACCCAGTACTTC. Its protein product is CASSQDGGETQYF. The V gene is TRBV4-3, the J gene TRBJ2-5; perhaps TRBD2 as D (5 bases). CDR3 length: 13 amino acids. Trimming pared 0 bases from V and 4 bases from J, leaving 6 bases between. From germline, CDR1 is LGHNA and CDR2 YSLEER.

This clone was counted only a few times. The chain uses TRBV4-1 and TRBJ1-3; D gene uncertain. From germline, CDR1 is MGHRA and CDR2 YSYEKL. Deletions cut 4 bases from V and 0 bases from J, with 10 bases between. The length of the CDR3 is 15 residues. The CDR3 is CASSLGFGSGNTIYF. The CDR3 DNA follows: TGCGCCAGCAGCCTAGGATTTGGCTCTGGAAACACCATATATTTT.

The chain employs TRBV4-2 and TRBJ1-2; D may be TRBD1 (5 bases). Germline lookup yields CDR1 LGHNA and CDR2 YNFKEQ. The CDR3 covers 14 residues. Trimming took 0 bases from V and 10 from J, leaving 15 bases between them. The DNA for the CDR3 is TGTGCCAGCAGCCAAGATGGCCAGGGAGGGGACTACACCTTC. Protein product: CASSQDGQGGDYTF.

The chain couples TRBV30 to TRBJ1-5; no clear D. CDR1 is GTSNPN, CDR2 SVGIG, per germline (reference sequence). V shed 0 bases and J shed 11 bases, with 14 bases lying between them. This CDR3 comprises 13 residues. The CDR3 spells CAWSVASFRAQHF. In nucleotides, the CDR3 is TGTGCCTGGAGTGTAGCTTCTTTTAGGGCCCAGCATTTT.

The chain employs TRBV6-5 and TRBJ2-7, with TRBD1 identical over 7 bases. CDR1 and CDR2 (germline): MNHEY, SVGAGI. CDR3 length equals 15 residues. J gave up 3 bases and V 6 bases, and 11 bases lay outside the gene matches. CDR3 region: CASSLQGTAVYEQYF. CDR3 coding DNA: TGTGCCAGCAGCCTACAAGGGACAGCCGTCTACGAGCAGTACTTC.

V gene TRBV4-3 combines with J gene TRBJ1-6; 7 bases match TRBD1. The germline V gene has CDR1 LGHNA and CDR2 YSLEER. Trimming removed 6 bases from V and 7 bases from J; junction bases left unmatched: 6. The CDR3 contains 14 residues. The CDR3 sequence: CASRAGTDNSPLHF. The CDR3 region has the DNA TGCGCCAGCAGGGCCGGGACAGACAATTCACCCCTCCACTTT.

This clone was observed a few times. The genes are TRBV9 and TRBJ2-5; D not certain. The germline gives CDR1 SGDLS, CDR2 YYNGEE. CDR3 length: 13 amino acids. V was pared by 0 bases and J by 4 bases, with 7 bases between. The CDR3 nucleotides read TGTGCCAGCAGCGTAGAATGGTCAGAGACCCAGTACTTC. This gives the protein CASSVEWSETQYF.

This clone was seen ten or more times. CDR3 nucleotide sequence: TGTGCCAGCAGCTCTAGGATGGCTTACACCGGGGAGCTGTTTTTT. Translating it yields CASSSRMAYTGELFF. The gene calls are TRBV11-2 and TRBJ2-2; D is uncertain. CDR3 length equals 15 residues. Trimming shortened V by 4 bases and J by 3 bases, and 12 bases separated the two germline ends. Germline V CDR1 and CDR2: SGHAT, FQNNGV.

The chain uses TRBV5-1 and TRBJ2-7, with D perhaps matching TRBD1 (6 bases). The CDR3 has 18 amino acids. Trimming took 1 base from V and 0 from J, leaving 20 bases between them. CDR1 and CDR2 (germline): SGHRS, YFSETQ. The CDR3 nucleotides are TGCGCCAGCAGCTTGACTTCGCCGGGACAAACCAACTCCTACGAGCAGTACTTC. It specifies CASSLTSPGQTNSYEQYF.

The genes are TRBV7-2 and TRBJ2-1, with TRBD2 matching over 8 bases. The trim removed 8 bases at V and 10 bases at J, leaving 10 bases unmatched. The CDR3 length is 13 residues. Germline V CDR1 and CDR2: SGHTA, FQGNSA. Here the CDR3 reads CASLLRGAKEQFF. The CDR3 bases are TGTGCCAGCCTATTGCGGGGGGCGAAAGAGCAGTTCTTC.

The V call is TRBV6-1, the J call TRBJ2-4; D gene ambiguous. CDR1 MNHNS and CDR2 SASEGT come from the germline V gene. The V end was cut by 1 base, the J end by 3 bases, with 13 bases between. There are 16 residues in the CDR3. The CDR3 region has the DNA TGTGCCAGCAGTGAAGGGGATAGGGTTGTCAAAAACATTCAGTACTTC. Encoded protein: CASSEGDRVVKNIQYF.

V usage is TRBV6-5 and J usage is TRBJ1-1; the D is unclear. The germline V gene has CDR1 MNHEY and CDR2 SVGAGI. Trimming stripped 5 bases from V and 1 base from J, with 11 bases between. The CDR3 totals 14 residues. CDR3 region: CASSIRATNTEAFF. CDR3 DNA sequence: TGTGCCAGCAGTATCCGGGCTACGAACACTGAAGCTTTCTTT.

This clone turned up a few times. The chain employs TRBV2 and TRBJ1-5; TRBD1 is a possible D gene (6 bases). Germline lookup yields CDR1 SNHLY and CDR2 FYNNEI. The CDR3 totals 14 residues. Trimming stripped 5 bases from V and 5 bases from J, with 13 bases between. In DNA, the CDR3 is TGTGCCAGCAGTCTAGGGGGAAATCATCAGCCCCAGCATTTT. Translating it yields CASSLGGNHQPQHF.

This clone has just a few counts. The genes are TRBV9 and TRBJ1-2; D may be TRBD1 (5 bases). The germline gives CDR1 SGDLS, CDR2 YYNGEE. The CDR3 sequence is 13 residues long. The V end lost 0 bases, the J end lost 13 bases, and 16 bases lay between the germline ends. CDR3 sequence reads: CASSVEVSGVATF. The CDR3 DNA sequence: TGTGCCAGCAGCGTAGAAGTTTCGGGGGTCGCCACCTTC.

The CDR3 DNA reads TGTGCCAGCAGCTTAGTGGCTTACTCCTACGAGCAGTACTTC. It codes for CASSLVAYSYEQYF. This sequence joins TRBV11-2 and TRBJ2-7, with unresolved D. The CDR3 covers 14 residues. The germline V gene encodes CDR1 SGHAT and CDR2 FQNNGV. V lost 1 base and J 0 bases, leaving 7 bases between the germline ends.

The J gene is TRBJ1-5, the V gene TRBV30; D remains ambiguous. The ends were cut back, 0 bases at V and 6 bases at J, with 9 bases in the middle. CDR1 and CDR2 (germline): GTSNPN, SVGIG (reference sequence). The CDR3 runs 13 residues. The CDR3, as DNA: TGTGCCTGGAGTGTTGCTTCCGGTCAGCCCCAGCATTTT. Protein: CAWSVASGQPQHF.

The chain employs TRBV30 and TRBJ2-1; D perhaps matches TRBD1 (6 bases). CDR3 size: 13 residues. CDR1 is GTSNPN and CDR2 is SVGIG in the germline V gene (reference sequence). Between the trimmed V and J ends, which lost 3 bases and 2 bases, there was a span of 8 bases. In nucleotides, the CDR3 is TGTGCCTGGAGCGGACAGACCTACAATGAGCAGTTCTTC. The encoded protein is CAWSGQTYNEQFF. Based on the CDR3 plus reference TRBV30 and TRBJ2-1, the full variable domain is SQTIHQWPATLVQPVGSPLSLECTVEGTSNPNLYWYRQAAGRGLQLLFYSVGIGQISSEVPQNLSASRPQDRQFILSSKKLLLSDSGFYLCAWSGQTYNEQFFGPGTRLTVL.

This clone has just a few counts. The V gene is TRBV29-1, the J gene TRBJ1-5; maybe TRBD1 (5 bases). Germline loops: CDR1 SQVTM, CDR2 ANQGSEA. CDR3 length equals 13 residues. V was pared by 5 bases and J by 3 bases, with 11 bases between. CDR3 in amino acids: CSVTSGFNQPQHF. Written as DNA, the CDR3 is TGCAGCGTTACGTCAGGGTTCAATCAGCCCCAGCATTTT.

CDR3 nucleotide sequence: TGCAGCTCATCTCTAAGGGACACTGAAGCTTTCTTT. This translates into CSSSLRDTEAFF. The chain couples TRBV29-1 to TRBJ1-1, with no clear D. The CDR3 consists of 12 residues. Trimming shortened V by 8 bases and J by 3 bases, and 13 bases separated the two germline ends. Germline-derived CDR1 and CDR2 are SQVTM and ANQGSEA.

This chain links TRBV5-6 with TRBJ1-2, with 9 bases that match TRBD1. Trimming took 4 bases from V and 6 from J; bases not matched to a gene: 4. CDR1 and CDR2 (germline): SGHDT, YYEEEE. CDR3 length: 13 amino acids. In DNA, the CDR3 is TGTGCCAGCAGCGTGGACAGGGGCAATGGCTACACCTTC. Its protein product is CASSVDRGNGYTF.

The chain links TRBV18 to TRBJ2-1; D unresolved. V lost 3 bases, J lost 9 bases, and 12 bases lay in between. Looked up from germline, CDR1 is KGHSH and CDR2 is LQKENI. This CDR3 contains 13 residues. CDR3 sequence reads: CASSPVQSGEQFF. The CDR3 DNA is TGTGCCAGCTCACCTGTCCAGTCGGGTGAGCAGTTCTTC.